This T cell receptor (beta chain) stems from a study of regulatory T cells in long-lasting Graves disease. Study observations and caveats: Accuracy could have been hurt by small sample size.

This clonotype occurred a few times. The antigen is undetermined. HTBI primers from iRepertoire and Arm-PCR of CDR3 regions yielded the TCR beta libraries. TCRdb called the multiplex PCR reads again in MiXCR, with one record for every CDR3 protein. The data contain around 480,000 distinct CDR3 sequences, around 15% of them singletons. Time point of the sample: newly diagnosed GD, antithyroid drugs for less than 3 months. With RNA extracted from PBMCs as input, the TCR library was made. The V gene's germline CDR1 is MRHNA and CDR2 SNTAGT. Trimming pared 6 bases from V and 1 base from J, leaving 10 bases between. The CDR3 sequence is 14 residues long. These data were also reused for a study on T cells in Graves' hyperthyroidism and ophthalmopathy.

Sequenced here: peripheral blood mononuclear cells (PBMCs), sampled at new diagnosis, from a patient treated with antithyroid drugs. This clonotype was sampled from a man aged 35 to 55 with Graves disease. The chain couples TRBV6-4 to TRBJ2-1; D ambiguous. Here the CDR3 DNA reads TGTGCCAGCAGGAAACAGCCTTCCTACAATGAGCAGTTCTTC. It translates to CASRKQPSYNEQFF.